These 28 T cell receptor beta chains were sequenced from one sample in a study of regulatory T cells in long-lasting Graves disease. Time point described: newly diagnosed GD, antithyroid drugs for less than 3 months. From PBMCs, RNA was extracted and then used to make the TCR library. TCR beta libraries were built with iRepertoire HTBI primers and Arm-PCR of CDR3 regions. Each CDR3 protein gets one entry after TCRdb re-called the multiplex PCR reads with MiXCR. The sample carries some 250,000 distinct CDR3 sequences, about 20% recorded once. This sample was shared with a second study, whose subject was T cells in Graves' hyperthyroidism and ophthalmopathy.

Sequences were derived from peripheral blood mononuclear cells (PBMCs), sampled at new diagnosis, from a patient treated with antithyroid drugs. Receptor source: a woman in her twenties or thirties with Graves disease.

This clonotype was observed at least ten times. The rearrangement uses TRBV5-1 and TRBJ1-2; 10 positions agree with TRBD1. Germline V gene sequence: CDR1 SGHRS, CDR2 YFSETQ. This CDR3 has 15 amino acids. V shed 6 bases, J shed 3 bases, and the junction held 8 bases outside the gene matches. CDR3 protein: CASTFAGTGDYGYTF. The DNA for the CDR3 is TGCGCCAGCACATTCGCAGGGACAGGGGACTATGGCTACACCTTC.

In its sample, this clonotype was seen many times. V and J are TRBV5-8 and TRBJ2-3; D tentatively reads TRBD1 or TRBD2 (5 bases each). The CDR3 loop spans 16 amino acids. Germline values: CDR1 SGHTS, CDR2 YDEGEE. Trimming pared 0 bases from V and 2 bases from J, leaving 13 bases between. The CDR3 protein is CASSLVPGRITDTQYF. The CDR3 nucleotides read TGTGCCAGCAGCTTGGTACCAGGGAGAATCACAGATACGCAGTATTTT.

V gene TRBV27 combines with J gene TRBJ2-7; 12 bases fit TRBD1. J lost 6 bases, V lost 6 bases, and 6 bases had no gene match. The CDR3 sequence is 14 residues long. Germline loops: CDR1 MNHEY, CDR2 SMNVEV (reference sequence). The CDR3 coding sequence is TGTGCCAGCAGCCCGGGACAGGGGGCTTTCGAGCAGTACTTC. Translating it yields CASSPGQGAFEQYF.

About this clonotype: A read error is likely here: a far larger clone is one base away. V and J are TRBV7-8 and TRBJ2-7; 11 nucleotides line up with TRBD1. There are 15 residues in the CDR3. Unmatched junction bases numbered 9, after V lost 4 bases and J lost 7 bases. The germline V gene encodes CDR1 SGHVS and CDR2 FQNEAQ. This CDR3 is CASSSRGDRGNEQYF. In DNA form, the CDR3 reads TGTGCCAGCAGCTCCCGAGGGGACAGGGGGAATGAGCAGTACTTC.

There are a few counts of this clonotype. The chain employs TRBV25-1 and TRBJ1-1, with 12 bases fitting TRBD1. Germline V gene lookup returns CDR1 MGHDK and CDR2 SYGVNS. The CDR3 extends over 17 amino acids. The junction had 9 bases not matched to a gene; V was cut back by 4 bases and J by 3 bases. The chain's CDR3 is CASSGWDRGRGDTEAFF. In nucleotides, the CDR3 is TGTGCCAGCAGTGGCTGGGACAGGGGGCGAGGGGACACTGAAGCTTTCTTT.

As for this clonotype: At one end, the junction sequence differs from germline, possibly due to a read error. The chain carries TRBV19 and TRBJ1-5; a weak D match, TRBD1 (6 bases). The CDR3 totals 13 residues. Germline assignment: CDR1 LNHDA and CDR2 SQIVND (reference sequence). CDR3 protein: CAGSFRGGQPQHF. DNA of the CDR3: TGTGCCGGTAGCTTCAGGGGCGGGCAGCCCCAGCATTTT.

Ten or more counts support this clonotype. This rearrangement joins TRBV15 to TRBJ2-1, with a tentative D call TRBD1 (5 bases). CDR3 length: 12 amino acids. Germline CDR1 reads LNHNV; CDR2 reads YYDKDF (reference sequence). Trimming removed 2 bases at V and 15 bases at J, with 14 bases between. CDR3 protein: CATSRIRDRRFF. CDR3 DNA sequence: TGTGCCACCAGCAGAATCAGGGATAGACGGTTCTTC.

This chain joins TRBV7-3 and TRBJ2-1; 11 nucleotides align to TRBD2. Germline assignment: CDR1 SGHTA and CDR2 FQGTGA. V lost 7 bases and J lost 6; bases outside the gene matches: 8. The CDR3 has 15 residues. The CDR3 nucleotides read TGTGCCAGCACCCTACTAGCGGGAGAAGGCAATGAGCAGTTCTTC. Residues: CASTLLAGEGNEQFF.

This clonotype was found many times. The chain couples TRBV7-2 to TRBJ2-3, with 9 bases fitting TRBD2. The CDR3 is 15 residues long. Germline CDR1 and CDR2: SGHTA and FQGNSA. Trimming removed 7 bases from V and 4 bases from J; junction bases left unmatched: 9. Written as DNA, the CDR3 is TGTGCCAGCACGTCCCCCGCGGGGGGGTCAGATACGCAGTATTTT. Protein product: CASTSPAGGSDTQYF.

This clonotype showed up many times. V and J are TRBV20-1 and TRBJ2-5; perhaps TRBD1 as D (5 bases). Trimming left V 0 bases short and J 5 bases short, with 22 bases between. The CDR3 contains 17 residues. Germline-derived CDR1 and CDR2 are DFQATT and SNEGSKA (reference sequence). The CDR3 nucleotides are TGCAGTGCTAGAGATGCCCCTATTGGCAGGGCGGAGGAGACCCAGTACTTC. Its translation: CSARDAPIGRAEETQYF.

This clonotype was detected only a few times. The chain combines TRBV6-1 with TRBJ1-2; tentative D call: TRBD1 (5 bases). The V end was cut by 5 bases, the J end by 1 base, with 11 bases between. Germline V CDR1 and CDR2: MNHNS, SASEGT. The CDR3 contains 14 residues. The CDR3 DNA follows: TGTGCCAGCAGTCCAGGGACGTATAACTATGGCTACACCTTC. Its protein is CASSPGTYNYGYTF.

This clonotype was seen repeatedly, ten times or more. J is TRBJ1-2 and V is TRBV5-1; 10 bases align to TRBD1. The length of the CDR3 is 17 residues. Germline V gene lookup returns CDR1 SGHRS and CDR2 YFSETQ. Trimming at V came to 0 bases and at J to 4 bases, leaving 9 bases not matched to a gene. For the CDR3, the DNA is TGCGCCAGCAGCTTGGCCTCCAACCGGGACAGGGGCTATGGCTACACCTTC. As protein: CASSLASNRDRGYGYTF.

This clonotype was recorded a few times. This chain uses TRBV19 with TRBJ2-7; 11 nucleotides line up with TRBD1. This CDR3 comprises 16 residues. Germline assignment: CDR1 LNHDA and CDR2 SQIVND (reference sequence). V shed 2 bases and J 4 bases; nucleotides not matched to a gene: 7. Written as DNA, the CDR3 is TGTGCCAGTAGTATATCTGGCGGGACAGGGGGATACGAGCAGTACTTC. Protein: CASSISGGTGGYEQYF. Filled out from reference TRBV19 and TRBJ2-7, the complete variable domain reads DGGITQSPKYLFRKEGQNVTLSCEQNLNHDAMYWYRQDPGQGLRLIYYSQIVNDFQKGDIAEGYSVSREKKESFPLTVTSAQKNPTAFYLCASSISGGTGGYEQYFGPGTRLTVT.

This clonotype showed up many times. The rearrangement joins TRBV20-1 to TRBJ2-5; 7 bases line up with TRBD2. The CDR3 runs to 13 residues. After removal of 1 base from V and 1 base from J, the junction contained 0 bases not matched to a gene. Germline V gives CDR1 DFQATT, CDR2 SNEGSKA (reference sequence). The CDR3 is CSARAGGQETQYF. For the CDR3, the DNA is TGCAGTGCTAGAGCGGGGGGCCAAGAGACCCAGTACTTC.

Concerning this clonotype itself: A junction boundary mismatches the germline segment, possibly from a read error. The chain combines TRBV3-1 with TRBJ2-1, with 8 bases that match TRBD2. The CDR3 has 15 residues. Germline V gives CDR1 LGHDT, CDR2 YNNKEL (reference sequence). Here the CDR3 reads CASGQLGREGNEQFF. The CDR3 nucleotides read TGTGCCAGCGGCCAATTGGGTCGGGAGGGCAATGAGCAGTTCTTC.

This clonotype was recorded at least ten times. The chain joins TRBV24-1 to TRBJ2-3, with TRBD1 as a possible D gene (6 bases). V was trimmed by 3 bases and J by 4 bases, leaving 13 bases between them. The germline V gene has CDR1 KGHDR and CDR2 SFDVKD. The CDR3 runs to 15 residues. Here the CDR3 DNA reads TGTGCCACCAGTGATGGGAACAGGGTGTCAGATACGCAGTATTTT. The encoded protein is CATSDGNRVSDTQYF.

This clonotype has a handful of counts. V and J are TRBV14 and TRBJ1-4; D perhaps matches TRBD1 (5 bases). V lost 0 bases and J 6 bases, leaving 20 bases between the germline ends. There are 18 residues in the CDR3. Germline loops: CDR1 SGHDN, CDR2 FVKESK. CDR3 residues: CASSQDLEGEHLDEKLFF. In DNA form, the CDR3 reads TGTGCCAGCAGCCAAGATCTAGAAGGGGAGCATTTAGATGAAAAACTGTTTTTT.

This clonotype appeared a few times. The chain couples TRBV6-5 to TRBJ1-1, with 8 bases fitting TRBD1. V shed 4 bases and J 4 bases; nucleotides not matched to a gene: 14. Germline values: CDR1 MNHEY, CDR2 SVGAGI. This CDR3 region has 17 residues. CDR3 DNA sequence: TGTGCCAGCAGTTTAGGTCAGGGGGCGAAGGGGTTCACTGAAGCTTTCTTT. Its protein product is CASSLGQGAKGFTEAFF.

The J gene is TRBJ2-7, the V gene TRBV5-1; 14 nucleotides line up with TRBD2. Germline CDR1 SGHRS, CDR2 YFSETQ. V was clipped by 4 bases and J by 3 bases; unmatched bases: 6. This CDR3 contains 16 residues. The chain's CDR3 is CASSPRLAGGGYEQYF. The DNA of the CDR3 is TGCGCCAGCAGCCCCAGACTAGCGGGGGGGGGCTACGAGCAGTACTTC.

This clonotype has a count of ten or more. The chain has TRBV2 and TRBJ2-5; maybe TRBD2 (6 bases). Germline V lookup: CDR1 SNHLY, CDR2 FYNNEI. V was pared by 2 bases and J by 5 bases, with 12 bases between. This CDR3 has 14 residues. CDR3 coding DNA: TGTGCCAGCAGTGAATGGGAGGAAGGCGAGACCCAGTACTTC. Protein sequence: CASSEWEEGETQYF.

This clonotype was seen at least ten times. The rearrangement uses TRBV7-9 and TRBJ2-7; D not certain. Per the germline V gene, CDR1 is SEHNR and CDR2 is FQNEAQ (reference sequence). V was trimmed by 4 bases and J by 6 bases, leaving 13 bases between them. The length of the CDR3 is 13 residues. CDR3 loop: CASSSHDLGEQYF. DNA for the CDR3: TGTGCCAGCAGCTCCCACGATCTGGGCGAGCAGTACTTC.

This clonotype is medium-sized. V and J are TRBV3-1 and TRBJ1-2, with D uncertain. Germline V lookup: CDR1 LGHDT, CDR2 YNNKEL (reference sequence). Trimming took off 1 base at V and 4 bases at J, with 7 bases between the two ends. CDR3 length: 13 amino acids. As DNA, the CDR3 is TGTGCCAGCAGCCAAGCCAGGACCTATGGCTACACCTTC. Protein: CASSQARTYGYTF.

This clonotype has at least ten counts. The rearrangement links TRBV10-3 to TRBJ2-7, with 11 bases lining up with TRBD1. J gave up 6 bases and V 7 bases, and 11 bases lay outside the gene matches. The V gene's germline CDR1 is ENHRY and CDR2 SYGVKD. The CDR3 covers 15 residues. DNA of the CDR3: TGTGCCATCACCAAAGGACAGGGGGCGCGGGCCGAGCAGTACTTC. Amino acids: CAITKGQGARAEQYF.

This clonotype has at least ten counts. V and J are TRBV24-1 and TRBJ1-2; weak D call: TRBD1 (6 bases). Germline V gene lookup returns CDR1 KGHDR and CDR2 SFDVKD. V shed 5 bases and J shed 4 bases, with 16 bases lying between them. This CDR3 has 15 residues. DNA of the CDR3: TGTGCCACCAGTGGAGGACAGAGCGAAATCTATGGCTACACCTTC. It codes for CATSGGQSEIYGYTF.

This clonotype was counted ten times or more. The rearrangement joins TRBV7-9 to TRBJ1-1; D perhaps matches TRBD1 (5 bases). CDR1 SEHNR and CDR2 FQNEAQ come from the germline V gene (reference sequence). The CDR3 runs 12 residues. V was pared by 5 bases and J by 7 bases, with 11 bases between. The CDR3 sequence: CASSPVGGEAFF. Written as DNA, the CDR3 is TGTGCCAGCAGCCCAGTCGGGGGTGAAGCTTTCTTT.

The chain couples TRBV6-1 to TRBJ1-5; TRBD1 aligns across 7 bases. Germline V lookup: CDR1 MNHNS, CDR2 SASEGT. The CDR3 covers 13 residues. V lost 5 bases, J lost 3 bases, and 1 base stayed unmatched. The chain's CDR3 is CASSTGVNQPQHF. CDR3 bases: TGTGCCAGCAGTACAGGGGTCAATCAGCCCCAGCATTTT.

This clonotype showed up many times. The chain carries TRBV7-8 and TRBJ1-1; 8 nucleotides agree with TRBD1. V was pared by 4 bases and J by 4 bases, with 11 bases of the junction left unmatched. This CDR3 is 16 amino acids long. The germline CDR1 and CDR2 sequences are SGHVS and FQNEAQ. CDR3 in DNA: TGTGCCAGCAGCTCCACCCCAGGGGGCGCGAGCACTGAAGCTTTCTTT. This sequence encodes CASSSTPGGASTEAFF.

This clonotype was found many times. The chain is built from TRBV2 and TRBJ1-5; D gene ambiguous. This CDR3 is built from 12 residues. Per germline, CDR1 SNHLY and CDR2 FYNNEI. Trimming removed 6 bases at V and 1 base at J, with 4 bases between. CDR3 loop: CASRMSNQPQHF. The CDR3 DNA reads as TGTGCCAGCAGAATGAGCAATCAGCCCCAGCATTTT.